The rows below give T cell receptor beta chains drawn from one sample of a study of immune cell composition in non-small cell lung cancer. Only in-frame clones appear in the TCRdb table, and some are missing; sequencing was by immunoSEQ multiplex PCR. The table includes around 15,000 clones, around 80% detected once. Another study also made use of these data, one on CD4 T cells in lung cancer.

Sequenced sample: non-adjacent lung tissue. Source of these receptors: a human donor with non-small cell lung cancer. CDR3s include the opening cysteine and the closing phenylalanine or tryptophan. The D gene is left open where the match is weak. The size entry is marked missing in some rows and otherwise reads once, few, many or a size class.

>TRBV18|NA|TRBJ1-5|few
TGTGCCAGCTCACCAAACAGGGATCAGCCCCAGCATTTT
CASSPNRDQPQHF
>TRBV28|TRBD1|TRBJ2-3|NA
TGTGCCAGCAGTTTCGAGTTCAGCAGGGGGTTCACAGATACGCAGTATTTT
CASSFEFSRGFTDTQYF
>TRBV5-5|TRBD2|TRBJ2-7|NA
TGTGCCAGCAGCCGGCCCGGGACTAGCCTATACGAGCAGTACTTC
CASSRPGTSLYEQYF
>TRBV5-1|TRBD1|TRBJ1-1|NA
TGCGCCAGCAGCGGACCGGGACAGGGGTTCACTGAAGCTTTCTTT
CASSGPGQGFTEAFF
>TRBV7-8|NA|TRBJ1-5|few
TGTGCCAGCAGCTCGACGAGTGGAGGCAATCAGCCCCAGCATTTT
CASSSTSGGNQPQHF
>TRBV29-1|NA|TRBJ1-3|NA
TGCAGCGCGGCAAAGGTCTCCTCTGGAAACACCATATATTTT
CSAAKVSSGNTIYF
>TRBV5-6|TRBD1|TRBJ1-2|NA
TGTGCCAGCAGCCCCTACATGACAGGGAGCGGGGGCTACACCTTC
CASSPYMTGSGGYTF
>TRBV11-2|TRBD2|TRBJ2-1|once
TGTGCCAGCAGCGCCAGACTAGCGGGGGTTTACAATGAGCAGTTCTTC
CASSARLAGVYNEQFF
>TRBV5-1|NA|TRBJ1-1|few
TGCGCCAGCAGCTCACTGGGAGGCACTGAAGCTTTCTTT
CASSSLGGTEAFF
>TRBV6-1|NA|TRBJ1-2|NA
TGTGCCAGCAGTTCTCTCGAAGGATTCTATGGCTACACCTTC
CASSSLEGFYGYTF
>TRBV4-3|NA|TRBJ2-1|NA
TGCGCCAGCAGCCAAGATATGACCTACAATGAGCAGTTCTTC
CASSQDMTYNEQFF
>TRBV6-1|TRBD2|TRBJ2-5|NA
TGTGCCAGCAGGCTAGCGGGGGGAGAGACCCAGTACTTC
CASRLAGGETQYF
>TRBV11-3|TRBD2|TRBJ2-3|NA
TGTGCCAGCAGCTTCGCTGGGACTAGCGGGGCAAGCACAGATACGCAGTATTTT
CASSFAGTSGASTDTQYF
>TRBV19|TRBD2|TRBJ2-1|NA
TGTGCCAGTAGTGTCACCGGGACTAGCGGGAGTCAGTTCTTC
CASSVTGTSGSQFF
>TRBV11-3|NA|TRBJ1-2|NA
TGTGCCAGCAGCTTGGACTTCGGGAGTGGCTACACCTTC
CASSLDFGSGYTF
>TRBV10-1|NA|TRBJ1-2|NA
TGCGCCAGCAGCCCTGGACAGAACTATGGCTACACCTTC
CASSPGQNYGYTF
>TRBV5-1|NA|TRBJ2-6|NA
TGCGCCAGCAGCTTGGCGCCGGGGGCGCCTCCTGTCCTGACTTTC
CASSLAPGAPPVLTF
>TRBV9|NA|TRBJ2-1|NA
TGTGCCAGCAGCGTTGCAGGGACCACTGAGCAGTTCTTC
CASSVAGTTEQFF
>TRBV29-1|NA|TRBJ1-3|NA
TGCAGCGTTGAAGATCTTCAGGGAAATGGAAACACCATATATTTT
CSVEDLQGNGNTIYF
>TRBV5-4|TRBD2|TRBJ2-5|NA
TGTGCCAGCAGCTTGGGACTAGCTGGGGAGACCCAGTACTTC
CASSLGLAGETQYF
>TRBV18|TRBD1|TRBJ1-1|NA
TGTGCCAGCCTTGGGGACAGGGGGCGTTTAAACACTGAAGCTTTCTTT
CASLGDRGRLNTEAFF
>TRBV27|TRBD2|TRBJ2-5|NA
TGTGCCAGCAGTAGCGGGGGGCCCTTTTATCAGTACTTC
CASSSGGPFYQYF
>TRBV27|TRBD1|TRBJ2-1|NA
TGTGCCAGCAGCCTGGGGACAGGGGGCTACAATGAGCAGTTCTTC
CASSLGTGGYNEQFF
>TRBV15|TRBD2|TRBJ2-5|NA
TGTGCCACCAGCAGAGTATGGACTAGCGGGGGAAGCTCAGAGACCCAGTACTTC
CATSRVWTSGGSSETQYF
>TRBV28|TRBD1|TRBJ2-7|once
TGTGCCAGCAGTTTCCCGGGACAGGGGGGCGAGCAGTACTTC
CASSFPGQGGEQYF
>TRBV11-3|TRBD1|TRBJ2-1|NA
TGTGCCAGCAGCTCAGGGGGCTCCTACAATGAGCAGTTCTTC
CASSSGGSYNEQFF
>TRBV7-9|NA|TRBJ1-2|NA
TGTGCCAGCAGCCCCTCTGGGGGGAACTATGGCTACACCTTC
CASSPSGGNYGYTF
>TRBV7-9|TRBD1|TRBJ2-7|NA
TGTGCCAGTGCCTCGGGACAGGGAGTCTACGAGCAGTACTTC
CASASGQGVYEQYF
>TRBV11-3|TRBD1|TRBJ2-1|NA
TGTGCCAGCAGCGCGGGACAGGGGTCCAACAATGAGCAGTTCTTC
CASSAGQGSNNEQFF
>TRBV25-1|TRBD1|TRBJ2-7|once
TGTGCCAGCAGTGATCCCGGGACAGGGTCCTACGAGCAGTACTTC
CASSDPGTGSYEQYF
>TRBV10-3|NA|TRBJ1-1|NA
TGTGCCATCAGTGGTGGAGGGGCCGCAAACACTGAAGCTTTCTTT
CAISGGGAANTEAFF
>TRBV2|TRBD1|TRBJ1-2|NA
TGTGCCAGCAGTACGCACAGGGGGACCTATGGCTACACCTTC
CASSTHRGTYGYTF
>TRBV7-9|NA|TRBJ2-7|NA
TGTGCCAGCAGCTTAGCTCCAGGGTTCTACGAGCAGTACTTC
CASSLAPGFYEQYF
>TRBV19|NA|TRBJ1-2|few
TGTGCCAGTAGTATAGATCCGACCGGCGGCTACACCTTC
CASSIDPTGGYTF
>TRBV18|TRBD1|TRBJ2-2|NA
TGTGCCAGCTCAAGACAGGGGGACACCGGGGAGCTGTTTTTT
CASSRQGDTGELFF
>TRBV5-1|TRBD1|TRBJ1-2|NA
TGCGCCAGCAGCTCGGTGCCAGGGGGCGACTATGGCTACACCTTC
CASSSVPGGDYGYTF
>TRBV7-3|NA|TRBJ1-1|NA
TGTGCCAGCAGCTTAGGGAGTGCTGGGGCCCTCACTGAAGCTTTCTTT
CASSLGSAGALTEAFF
>TRBV7-2|TRBD1|TRBJ2-4|NA
TGTGCCAGCAGCTTTGGGACAGGGAAAAACATTCAGTACTTC
CASSFGTGKNIQYF
>TRBV7-9|NA|TRBJ1-1|NA
TGTGCCAGCAGCAAACAGGTAAACACTGAAGCTTTCTTT
CASSKQVNTEAFF
>TRBV18|NA|TRBJ1-1|NA
TGTGCCAGCTCACCCGGACAGAACACTGAAGCTTTCTTT
CASSPGQNTEAFF
>TRBV7-2|NA|TRBJ2-4|NA
TGTGCCAGCACCGCGGACAGTCGCAAAAACATTCAGTACTTC
CASTADSRKNIQYF
>TRBV2|NA|TRBJ1-2|NA
TGTGCCAGCAGGGGACGACAGACCCTCCTAGTCTATGGCTACACCTTC
CASRGRQTLLVYGYTF
>TRBV5-4|TRBD2|TRBJ2-2|few
TGTGCCAGCAGCTTGGTTAGCGGGGGCACCGGGGAGCTGTTTTTT
CASSLVSGGTGELFF
>TRBV28|TRBD1|TRBJ1-2|NA
TGTGCCAGCAAAGGACAGGGGGAAAAATATGGCTACACCTTC
CASKGQGEKYGYTF
>TRBV27|NA|TRBJ1-5|medium-sized
TGTGCCAGCAGGGGGGATTTTAGCAATCAGCCCCAGCATTTT
CASRGDFSNQPQHF
>TRBV6-1|NA|TRBJ1-6|few
TGTGCCAGCAGGGGGAACAGTGATAATTCACCCCTCCACTTT
CASRGNSDNSPLHF